Sequencing of this T cell receptor beta chain was carried out in a study of blood T cell repertoires in COVID-19. On the study more broadly: Some COVID-19 samples were acute and others convalescent; all came from the United States, Italy and Spain.

Cohort placement rested on clinical history that participants reported themselves. Exposed enrollees encountered a COVID-19 case at some point within 2 weeks before study entry. Assay: immunoSEQ multiplex PCR; the TCRdb copy retains only in-frame clones and omits some. The table records around 240,000 clones, around 89% of them present only once. The CDR3 contains 13 residues. Germline V gives CDR1 SNHLY, CDR2 FYNNEI. V was pared by 7 bases and J by 4 bases, with 11 bases between. The receptor was isolated from a man aged 50-60 years who had been exposed to COVID-19. The genes are TRBV2 and TRBJ1-3; D gene uncertain. The sample was PBMCs or T cells enriched from blood (not recorded which). The CDR3 coding sequence is TGTGCCAGCAACCCGTGGGAGGGAAACACCATATATTTT. It yields the protein CASNPWEGNTIYF.